Given below is one T cell receptor (beta chain) in context. The germline V gene encodes CDR1 MDHEN and CDR2 SYDVKM. CDR3 length: 14 residues. The V end lost 7 bases, the J end lost 0 bases, and 10 bases lay between the germline ends. The data belong to a study of molecular identifiers for immune sequencing clone quantification. TCRdb independently ran MiXCR on the PCR reads; one entry per CDR3 protein. The data hold some 100,000 distinct CDR3 sequences, with 35% to 40% observed a single time. The specimen was naive CD8+ T cells from blood, with Jurkat cell RNA spiked in. As to subset: FACS-sorted CD8+CD4-CCR7+CD45RA+ naive T cells. The V gene is TRBV28, the J gene TRBJ1-3; no firm D call. The sequence derives from a human donor in good health. Some libraries in this study had Jurkat cell RNA spiked in. CDR3 loop: CASITADSGNTIYF. As DNA, the CDR3 is TGTGCCAGCATAACAGCCGACTCTGGAAACACCATATATTTT. Full variable domain (rest looked up from reference TRBV28 and TRBJ1-3): DVKVTQSSRYLVKRTGEKVFLECVQDMDHENMFWYRQDPGLGLRLIYFSYDVKMKEKGDIPEGYSVSREKKERFSLILESASTNQTSMYLCASITADSGNTIYFGEGSWLTVV.